The rows below give T cell receptor beta chains drawn from one sample of a study of OX40 agonist ivuxolimab in advanced cancers. Using immunoSEQ multiplex PCR, the repertoire was profiled, and TCRdb retains in-frame clones only, with some absent. The sample includes under 65,000 clones, approximately 90% of them seen just once. The sequenced sample was CD4+ or CD8+ T cells sorted from blood, obtained in a trial of the OX40 agonist ivuxolimab. These receptors came from an adult with an advanced solid tumor such as melanoma, head and neck, liver or kidney cancer. Both conserved end residues are part of each CDR3. D genes are given only for firm matches. The listing skips clone size in some rows; elsewhere it reads once, few, many or a size class.

>TRBJ2-6|TRBV7-9|NA|NA
CASSSALSGANVLTF
TGTGCCAGCAGCTCCGCCCTCTCTGGGGCCAACGTCCTGACTTTC
>TRBJ2-2|TRBV6-1|NA|NA
CASCREAWNTGELFF
TGTGCCAGCTGTAGGGAGGCATGGAACACCGGGGAGCTGTTTTTT
>TRBJ2-7|TRBV9|NA|NA
CASSRGALSYEQYF
TGTGCCAGCAGCAGAGGGGCATTGTCCTACGAGCAGTACTTC
>TRBJ1-1|TRBV28|TRBD1|NA
CASSSEGARFGTEAFF
TGTGCCAGCAGTTCAGAGGGGGCGCGTTTCGGTACTGAAGCTTTCTTT
>TRBJ2-1|TRBV6-6|TRBD2|once
CASSYRGTRYNEQFF
TGTGCCAGCAGTTACCGCGGGACTAGGTACAATGAGCAGTTCTTC
>TRBJ1-2|TRBV2|NA|NA
CASNPSLQSGYTF
TGTGCCAGCAACCCTTCTCTACAGTCGGGCTACACCTTC
>TRBJ1-1|TRBV19|NA|NA
CASSPQGNDVLGYTEAFF
TGTGCCAGTAGTCCACAGGGAAATGATGTGTTGGGATACACTGAAGCTTTCTTT
>TRBJ1-5|TRBV6-1|NA|NA
CASSARGGRASNQPQHF
TGTGCCAGCAGTGCAAGAGGTGGGAGAGCTAGCAATCAGCCCCAGCATTTT
>TRBJ2-5|TRBV7-8|NA|NA
CASSLAGTQYF
TGTGCCAGCAGCTTAGCGGGGACCCAGTACTTC
>TRBJ1-1|TRBV9|NA|NA
CASSPQLGYTEAFF
TGTGCCAGCAGCCCACAACTCGGGTACACTGAAGCTTTCTTT
>TRBJ2-7|TRBV14|TRBD2|NA
CASSPEARGGLAAYEQYF
TGTGCCAGCAGCCCAGAAGCTAGGGGCGGACTAGCAGCCTACGAGCAGTACTTC
>TRBJ1-4|TRBV5-8|NA|NA
CASSPGSSSTNEKLFF
TGTGCCAGCAGCCCGGGATCCTCAAGCACTAATGAAAAACTGTTTTTT
>TRBJ2-5|TRBV9|NA|NA
CASSVTGLGETQYF
TGTGCCAGCAGCGTAACAGGGTTGGGGGAGACCCAGTACTTC
>TRBJ1-6|TRBV28|NA|NA
CASSGSNSPLHF
TGTGCCAGCAGTGGTAGTAATTCACCCCTCCACTTT
>TRBJ2-1|TRBV7-3|TRBD2|NA
CASSLLAGGYNEQFF
TGTGCCAGCAGCTTACTAGCGGGGGGCTACAATGAGCAGTTCTTC
>TRBJ1-6|TRBV5-5|NA|NA
CASSLEAGRYSPLHF
TGTGCCAGCAGCTTGGAGGCAGGCCGGTATTCACCCCTCCACTTT
>TRBJ2-1|TRBV5-6|TRBD2|NA
CASSPLAGEIAYNEQFF
TGTGCCAGCAGCCCGTTAGCGGGAGAAATCGCCTACAATGAGCAGTTCTTC
>TRBJ2-7|TRBV19|NA|NA
CASSSRFSSYEQYF
TGTGCCAGTAGCTCCAGGTTCAGCTCCTACGAGCAGTACTTC
>TRBJ2-5|TRBV19|NA|NA
CASSIKARVSETQYF
TGTGCCAGTAGTATAAAGGCCAGGGTAAGCGAGACCCAGTACTTC
>TRBJ2-7|TRBV5-6|TRBD2|NA
CASSRGGDSLGYEQYF
TGTGCCAGCAGCCGCGGGGGGGACAGTCTAGGTTACGAGCAGTACTTC
>TRBJ1-5|TRBV4-3|NA|NA
CASSPQDSPNQPQHF
TGCGCCAGCAGCCCCCAGGACTCCCCCAATCAGCCCCAGCATTTT
>TRBJ2-7|TRBV19|NA|NA
CASSIGRRGYEQYF
TGTGCCAGTAGTATCGGGAGAAGAGGCTACGAGCAGTACTTC
>TRBJ1-1|TRBV19|NA|NA
CASSQGYTEAFF
TGTGCCAGTAGCCAGGGCTACACTGAAGCTTTCTTT
>TRBJ2-3|TRBV7-9|TRBD1|NA
CASSVNRGLTDTQYF
TGTGCCAGCAGCGTCAACAGGGGGCTGACAGATACGCAGTATTTT
>TRBJ2-3|TRBV11-3|TRBD2|NA
CASSFSGDTDTQYF
TGTGCCAGCAGCTTCAGCGGGGACACAGATACGCAGTATTTT
>TRBJ2-3|TRBV15|TRBD1|once
CATRQGARGTQYF
TGTGCCACCAGACAGGGGGCCAGGGGTACGCAGTATTTT
>TRBJ2-3|TRBV10-3|TRBD2|NA
CAISESGSSGSSTDTQYF
TGTGCCATCAGTGAGTCAGGGTCTAGCGGTTCTAGCACAGATACGCAGTATTTT
>TRBJ1-1|TRBV2|NA|NA
CASSVLFERNTEAFF
TGTGCCAGCAGCGTGTTATTCGAGAGGAACACTGAAGCTTTCTTT
>TRBJ1-2|TRBV6-1|TRBD1|NA
CASSVTGSYGYTF
TGTGCCAGCAGTGTGACAGGGTCCTATGGCTACACCTTC
>TRBJ2-2|TRBV7-9|NA|NA
CASSLGTVNTGELFF
TGTGCCAGCAGCCTCGGGACGGTGAACACCGGGGAGCTGTTTTTT
>TRBJ2-7|TRBV7-7|NA|once
CASSPLSRPYEQYF
TGTGCTAGCAGCCCACTTTCCCGACCCTACGAGCAGTACTTC